The T cell receptor beta chain under discussion was sequenced for a study of T cell responses to AZD1222 COVID-19 vaccine. Some clones are missing from TCRdb's copy, which holds only in-frame ones; the method was immunoSEQ multiplex PCR. Among about 110,000 clones listed, 65% to 85% were seen once. Germline V CDR1 and CDR2: SEHNR, FQNEAQ (reference sequence). This CDR3 contains 14 residues. With V trimmed by 5 bases and J by 1 base, 4 bases remained unmatched. V is TRBV7-9 and J is TRBJ1-1; TRBD1 matches 7 bases. The source material was peripheral blood, sampled on day 0 of AZD1222 vaccination. The TCR originated in an adult in good health. This CDR3 is CASSQDRANTEAFF. DNA of the CDR3: TGTGCCAGCAGCCAAGACAGGGCGAACACTGAAGCTTTCTTT.